This section outlines one T cell receptor beta chain sequence together with its context. The sample originates from a study of blood T cell repertoires in COVID-19. As for the study in general: Samples came from the United States, Italy and Spain, spanning acute and convalescent COVID-19.

Trimming removed 5 bases from V and 4 bases from J; junction bases left unmatched: 9. The germline gives CDR1 SGHTA, CDR2 FQGNSA. This CDR3 is built from 15 residues. The repertoire was sequenced with immunoSEQ multiplex PCR; TCRdb's copy has only in-frame clones and lacks some. Of 250,000 to 300,000 clones listed, roughly 91% are singletons. The study drew participants aged 18 to 89 years from about two dozen US areas. J is TRBJ2-7 and V is TRBV7-2; TRBD1 agrees at 9 bases. This receptor was identified in a woman aged 50 to 60 who had been exposed to COVID-19. The material sequenced was PBMCs or T cells enriched from blood (not recorded which). Here the CDR3 DNA reads TGTGCCAGCAGCCTAACAGGGGGCATTGAATACGAGCAGTACTTC. Its translation is CASSLTGGIEYEQYF.